This entry lists 25 T cell receptor beta chains sequenced from one sample in a study of T cell changes during pregnancy in multiple sclerosis. Generated by immunoSEQ multiplex PCR, the TCRdb table keeps only in-frame clones and is missing some. The sample contains fewer than 90,000 clones, approximately 92% of which appear only once. Sequenced here: peripheral blood, sampled in the third trimester of pregnancy. Source of these receptors: a female donor in good health, enrolled as a control in a pregnancy study.

The chain links TRBV6-5 to TRBJ2-7, with TRBD2 matching 10 bases. From germline, CDR1 is MNHEY and CDR2 SVGAGI. The ends lost 6 bases at V and 4 bases at J; junction bases unmatched: 9. The CDR3 runs 15 residues. This CDR3 reads CASSRATSGTYEQYF. As DNA, the CDR3 is TGTGCCAGCAGCCGAGCTACTAGCGGGACATACGAGCAGTACTTC.

V gene TRBV5-6 combines with J gene TRBJ1-4; 7 bases agree with TRBD1. The CDR3 length is 13 residues. Germline V gene data show CDR1 as SGHDT and CDR2 as YYEEEE. V gave up 3 bases and J gave up 11 bases; unmatched junction bases: 7. The CDR3 nucleotides read TGTGCCAGCAGCTGGCAGACAGGGCTCAAACTGTTTTTT. Its translation: CASSWQTGLKLFF.

V and J are TRBV7-2 and TRBJ2-7; TRBD2 agrees at 8 bases. Per the germline V gene, CDR1 is SGHTA and CDR2 is FQGNSA. There are 14 residues in the CDR3. Trimming at V came to 2 bases and at J to 5 bases, leaving 5 bases not matched to a gene. CDR3 sequence reads: CASSLSGGPDEQYF. CDR3 nucleotides: TGTGCCAGCAGCTTATCGGGAGGGCCAGACGAGCAGTACTTC.

The V and J genes are TRBV9 and TRBJ1-2; 7 nucleotides line up with TRBD1. Germline V gives CDR1 SGDLS, CDR2 YYNGEE. V trimming: 3 bases; J trimming: 8 bases; junction bases outside the gene matches: 7. The CDR3 is 13 residues long. CDR3 coding DNA: TGTGCCAGCAGCGCCGACAGGGCTAACGGCTACACCTTC. Residues: CASSADRANGYTF. Drawing the rest from reference TRBV9 and TRBJ1-2, the complete variable domain is DSGVTQTPKHLITATGQRVTLRCSPRSGDLSVYWYQQSLDQGLQFLIQYYNGEERAKGNILERFSAQQFPDLHSELNLSSLELGDSALYFCASSADRANGYTFGSGTRLTVV.

This clone was observed a single time. V usage is TRBV11-2 and J usage is TRBJ2-3; TRBD1 matches 7 bases. In germline, CDR1 is SGHAT, CDR2 FQNNGV. This CDR3 has 14 amino acids. The trim removed 3 bases at V and 4 bases at J, leaving 4 bases unmatched. This chain's CDR3 is CASSLTGYADTQYF. CDR3 bases: TGTGCCAGCAGCTTGACAGGGTACGCAGATACGCAGTATTTT.

The V gene is TRBV19, the J gene TRBJ2-7, with 8 bases identical to TRBD1. From germline, CDR1 is LNHDA and CDR2 SQIVND (reference sequence). Trimming at V came to 4 bases and at J to 3 bases, leaving 5 bases not matched to a gene. The CDR3 has 14 amino acids. The CDR3 region is CASSKGQANYEQYF. CDR3 DNA: TGTGCCAGTAGTAAGGGACAGGCTAACTACGAGCAGTACTTC.

The sample holds one count of this clone. V and J are TRBV19 and TRBJ2-3; D is undetermined. V was pared by 0 bases and J by 5 bases, with 3 bases between. There are 12 residues in the CDR3. Germline V gene sequence: CDR1 LNHDA, CDR2 SQIVND (reference sequence). The CDR3 DNA sequence: TGTGCCAGTAGTATAGATAAAGATACGCAGTATTTT. It translates to CASSIDKDTQYF.

This clone appeared once. The V and J genes are TRBV5-4 and TRBJ2-5; 9 nucleotides agree with TRBD1. CDR1 is SGHNT, CDR2 YYREEE, per germline (reference sequence). The J segment lost 5 bases and the V segment lost 0 bases, leaving 2 bases of the junction unmatched. CDR3 length equals 14 residues. CDR3: CASSLGTGDETQYF. As DNA, the CDR3 is TGTGCCAGCAGCTTGGGGACAGGGGACGAGACCCAGTACTTC.

V is TRBV11-1 and J is TRBJ2-5; tentative D call: TRBD2 (5 bases). V shed 5 bases and J shed 3 bases, with 16 bases lying between them. The germline gives CDR1 SGHAT, CDR2 FQDESV (reference sequence). The CDR3 runs 15 residues. The CDR3 loop is CASSPGGRGKETQYF. The CDR3 DNA reads as TGTGCCAGCAGCCCAGGCGGCAGAGGGAAAGAGACCCAGTACTTC.

The genes are TRBV30 and TRBJ2-2; 13 nucleotides match TRBD2. The V segment lost 3 bases and the J segment 3 bases; nucleotides outside the gene matches: 4. The CDR3 contains 16 residues. Germline CDR1 and CDR2: GTSNPN and SVGIG (reference sequence). CDR3 coding DNA: TGTGCCTGGAGGCCGGGACTAGCGGGACACACCGGGGAGCTGTTTTTT. Its translation: CAWRPGLAGHTGELFF. Complete variable domain (other parts from reference TRBV30 and TRBJ2-2): SQTIHQWPATLVQPVGSPLSLECTVEGTSNPNLYWYRQAAGRGLQLLFYSVGIGQISSEVPQNLSASRPQDRQFILSSKKLLLSDSGFYLCAWRPGLAGHTGELFFGEGSRLTVL.

The chain is built from TRBV30 and TRBJ2-7; D is perhaps TRBD2 (5 bases). The CDR3 has 12 residues. Trimming took off 3 bases at V and 6 bases at J, with 12 bases between the two ends. From germline, CDR1 is GTSNPN and CDR2 SVGIG (reference sequence). The chain's CDR3 is CAWSFTSAEQYF. The CDR3 bases are TGTGCCTGGAGCTTCACTAGTGCCGAGCAGTACTTC. The full variable domain, in which reference TRBV30 and TRBJ2-7 provide the parts outside the CDR3, is SQTIHQWPATLVQPVGSPLSLECTVEGTSNPNLYWYRQAAGRGLQLLFYSVGIGQISSEVPQNLSASRPQDRQFILSSKKLLLSDSGFYLCAWSFTSAEQYFGPGTRLTVT.

This chain connects TRBV2 to TRBJ2-1, with 11 bases that match TRBD2. The CDR3 totals 16 residues. Unmatched junction bases numbered 6, after V lost 4 bases and J lost 4 bases. The V gene's germline CDR1 is SNHLY and CDR2 FYNNEI. The CDR3 sequence is CASSVASGRRYNEQFF. The CDR3 nucleotides are TGTGCCAGCAGTGTGGCTAGCGGGAGGAGATACAATGAGCAGTTCTTC.

J is TRBJ2-1 and V is TRBV19; D might be TRBD2 (6 bases). The germline gives CDR1 LNHDA, CDR2 SQIVND (reference sequence). The ends were cut back, 6 bases at V and 9 bases at J, with 12 bases in the middle. This CDR3 is 12 amino acids long. The CDR3 DNA follows: TGTGCCAGTAGAAAGCGGGTGGGTGAGCAGTTCTTC. It encodes CASRKRVGEQFF.

The rearrangement uses TRBV5-8 and TRBJ2-7; TRBD1 is a possible D gene (6 bases). The CDR3 spans 13 residues. V lost 2 bases and J lost 3, with 9 bases in between. Germline V gene data show CDR1 as SGHTS and CDR2 as YDEGEE. The CDR3 nucleotides read TGTGCCAGCAGCTTCGACAGGAACTACGAGCAGTACTTC. It is translated as CASSFDRNYEQYF.

The chain links TRBV18 to TRBJ2-1, with TRBD2 matching over 12 bases. CDR1 KGHSH and CDR2 LQKENI come from the germline V gene. The J segment lost 9 bases and the V segment lost 3 bases, leaving 9 bases of the junction unmatched. The CDR3 is made up of 16 amino acids. As DNA, the CDR3 is TGTGCCAGCTCACCCCCTGGACTAGCGGGAATGGGTGAGCAGTTCTTC. Translated, it gives CASSPPGLAGMGEQFF.

The V and J genes are TRBV2 and TRBJ1-2; D is ambiguous. CDR3 length: 11 amino acids. The V end was cut by 8 bases, the J end by 7 bases, with 11 bases between. CDR1 is SNHLY and CDR2 is FYNNEI in the germline V gene. The CDR3 protein is CASEGVGGYTF. In DNA, the CDR3 is TGTGCCAGCGAAGGAGTTGGTGGCTACACCTTC.

The chain is built from TRBV9 and TRBJ2-5; tentative D call: TRBD1 (6 bases). CDR1 and CDR2 from the germline V gene are SGDLS and YYNGEE. The CDR3 covers 15 residues. The ends were cut back, 0 bases at V and 5 bases at J, with 14 bases in the middle. This CDR3 reads CASSVGRERGETQYF. Written as DNA, the CDR3 is TGTGCCAGCAGCGTAGGCAGAGAAAGGGGGGAGACCCAGTACTTC.

The chain couples TRBV2 to TRBJ1-5; 8 bases map to TRBD1. This CDR3 region has 13 residues. J gave up 4 bases and V 6 bases, and 2 bases lay outside the gene matches. Germline lookup yields CDR1 SNHLY and CDR2 FYNNEI. The DNA for the CDR3 is TGTGCCAGCAGGGGACAGGCAAATCAGCCCCAGCATTTT. Amino acids: CASRGQANQPQHF.

This sequence joins TRBV7-2 and TRBJ2-7, with TRBD2 matching over 7 bases. In germline, CDR1 is SGHTA, CDR2 FQGNSA. Trimming cost V 3 bases and J 4 bases; bases outside gene matches: 9. This CDR3 is 15 amino acids long. The CDR3 reads CASSFPRLALYEQYF. CDR3 in DNA: TGTGCCAGCAGCTTCCCCCGACTAGCACTATACGAGCAGTACTTC.

This clone has only one observation. J is TRBJ2-3 and V is TRBV21-1; no check of the table's D call, TRBD2, against the DNA was made. TRBV21-1 is termed a pseudogene. The length of the CDR3 is 15 residues. CDR3 protein: CASRTGTSGTDTQYF. CDR3 DNA sequence: TGTGCCAGCCGAACCGGGACTAGCGGCACAGATACGCAGTATTTT.

In this sample, this clone turned up once. The chain carries TRBV29-1 and TRBJ2-1, with 9 bases that match TRBD2. Germline trimming cut 3 bases from V and 5 bases from J; bases unmatched to any gene: 8. The CDR3 length is 15 residues. The V gene's germline CDR1 is SQVTM and CDR2 ANQGSEA. In nucleotides, the CDR3 is TGCAGCGTTGATAAGCTAGCGGGACTAGACAATGAGCAGTTCTTC. Protein product: CSVDKLAGLDNEQFF.

The gene calls are TRBV4-1 and TRBJ2-7, with D tentatively TRBD1 (6 bases). Germline lookup yields CDR1 MGHRA and CDR2 YSYEKL. This CDR3 spans 13 amino acids. The V end was cut by 2 bases, the J end by 4 bases, with 9 bases between. Written as DNA, the CDR3 is TGCGCCAGCAGCCAACCAGGGGATTACGAGCAGTACTTC. Translation gives CASSQPGDYEQYF.

The chain joins TRBV5-4 to TRBJ1-1, with 7 bases identical to TRBD1. The CDR3 consists of 14 residues. CDR1 and CDR2 from the germline V gene are SGHNT and YYREEE (reference sequence). The junction had 7 bases not matched to a gene; V was cut back by 4 bases and J by 4 bases. The CDR3 loop is CASSSARGSTEAFF. The CDR3 nucleotides are TGTGCCAGCAGCAGCGCCAGGGGGAGCACTGAAGCTTTCTTT.

The gene calls are TRBV5-1 and TRBJ2-1; a possible D gene is TRBD1 (6 bases). Trimming took 0 bases from V and 5 from J, leaving 12 bases between them. Germline V gene lookup returns CDR1 SGHRS and CDR2 YFSETQ. The CDR3 length is 15 residues. The CDR3 here is CASSLASPGDNEQFF. As DNA, the CDR3 is TGCGCCAGCAGCTTGGCCTCCCCAGGGGACAATGAGCAGTTCTTC. Combining the CDR3 with reference TRBV5-1 and TRBJ2-1 gives the whole variable domain KAGVTQTPRYLIKTRGQQVTLSCSPISGHRSVSWYQQTPGQGLQFLFEYFSETQRNKGNFPGRFSGRQFSNSRSEMNVSTLELGDSALYLCASSLASPGDNEQFFGPGTRLTVL.

The chain has TRBV5-4 and TRBJ2-7, with 14 positions matching TRBD2. J gave up 7 bases and V 3 bases, and 9 bases lay outside the gene matches. This CDR3 has 16 amino acids. Germline V gene sequence: CDR1 SGHNT, CDR2 YYREEE (reference sequence). In DNA, the CDR3 is TGTGCCAGCAGCTCGGGGACTAGCGGGAGACCGCATGAGCAGTACTTC. Its protein is CASSSGTSGRPHEQYF.